This T cell receptor beta chain was sequenced during a study of CD8+ T cells in alopecia areata. Study-level information: After 6 to 18 months of tofacitinib, follow-up continued 6 months off drug.

As the sequencing template, cDNA was produced by extracting RNA and reverse transcribing it. This table comes from immunoSEQ multiplex PCR, and its TCRdb copy is limited to in-frame clones, with some not included. The data hold around 190,000 clones, with around three fifths observed a single time. Described treatment: oral pan-JAK inhibitor, 5-10 mg twice daily. This CDR3 comprises 16 residues. Trimming shortened V by 0 bases and J by 1 base, and 12 bases separated the two germline ends. CDR1 and CDR2 (germline): LGHNA, YSLEER. Sequenced here: CD4+ T cells sorted from blood, sampled at week 4, from a patient treated with tofacitinib. This sequence joins TRBV4-3 and TRBJ1-1; D not resolved. The clonotype comes from a human donor with alopecia areata. The CDR3 here is CASSQDRSAGNTEAFF. In nucleotides, the CDR3 is TGCGCCAGCAGCCAAGATCGTTCAGCAGGGAACACTGAAGCTTTCTTT.